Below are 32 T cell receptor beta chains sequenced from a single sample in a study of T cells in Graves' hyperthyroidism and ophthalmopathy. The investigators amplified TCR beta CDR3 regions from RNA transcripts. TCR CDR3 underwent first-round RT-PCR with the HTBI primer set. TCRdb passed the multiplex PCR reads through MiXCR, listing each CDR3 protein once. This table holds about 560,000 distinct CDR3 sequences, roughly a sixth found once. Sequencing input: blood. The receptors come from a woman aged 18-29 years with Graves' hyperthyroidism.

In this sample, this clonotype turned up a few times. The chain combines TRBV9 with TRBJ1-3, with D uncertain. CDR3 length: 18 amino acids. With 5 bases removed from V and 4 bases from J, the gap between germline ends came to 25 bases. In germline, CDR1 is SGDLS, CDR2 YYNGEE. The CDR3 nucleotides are TGTGCCAGCAGTACCTCCCCCCTCGGGTTAGCGGAGGGAAACACCATATATTTT. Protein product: CASSTSPLGLAEGNTIYF.

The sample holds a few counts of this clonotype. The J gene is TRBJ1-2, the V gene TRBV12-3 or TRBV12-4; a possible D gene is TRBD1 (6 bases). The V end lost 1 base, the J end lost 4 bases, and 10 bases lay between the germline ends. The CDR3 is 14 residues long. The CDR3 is CASSLEGGPYGYTF. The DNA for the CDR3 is TGTGCCAGCAGTTTAGAGGGGGGGCCCTATGGCTACACCTTC.

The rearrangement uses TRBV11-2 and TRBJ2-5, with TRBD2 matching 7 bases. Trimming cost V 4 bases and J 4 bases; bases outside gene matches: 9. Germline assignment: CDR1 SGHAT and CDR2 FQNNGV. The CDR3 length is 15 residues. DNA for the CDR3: TGTGCCAGCAGCTCCCACCTGGGAGGGTTAGAGACCCAGTACTTC. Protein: CASSSHLGGLETQYF.

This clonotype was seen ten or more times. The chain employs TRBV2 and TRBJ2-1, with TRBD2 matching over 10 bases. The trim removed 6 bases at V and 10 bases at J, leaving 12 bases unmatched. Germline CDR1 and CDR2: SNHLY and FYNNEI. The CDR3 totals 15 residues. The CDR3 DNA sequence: TGTGCCAGCAGCGAAAGGACTAGCGGAGGGAAGGAGCAGTTCTTC. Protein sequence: CASSERTSGGKEQFF.

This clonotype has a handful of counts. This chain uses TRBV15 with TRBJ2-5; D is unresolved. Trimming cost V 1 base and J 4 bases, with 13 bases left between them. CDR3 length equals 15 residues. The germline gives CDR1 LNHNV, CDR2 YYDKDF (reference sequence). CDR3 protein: CATSRGEGIVETQYF. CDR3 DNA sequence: TGTGCCACCAGCAGAGGAGAAGGAATCGTAGAGACCCAGTACTTC.

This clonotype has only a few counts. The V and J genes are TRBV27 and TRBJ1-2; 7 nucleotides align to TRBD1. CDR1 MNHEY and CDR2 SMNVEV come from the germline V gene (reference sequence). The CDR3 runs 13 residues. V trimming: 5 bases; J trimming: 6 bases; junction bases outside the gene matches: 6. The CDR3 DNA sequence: TGTGCCAGCAGTCACCGGGGGACAGATGGCTACACCTTC. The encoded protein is CASSHRGTDGYTF.

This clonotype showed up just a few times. The CDR3 spells CASSQGLLAGGLETQYF. The CDR3 region has the DNA TGTGCCAGCAGCCAAGGTCTCCTAGCGGGAGGGCTGGAGACCCAGTACTTC. This chain links TRBV3-1 with TRBJ2-5; 12 bases fit TRBD2. The V segment lost 1 base and the J segment 5 bases; nucleotides outside the gene matches: 8. Germline CDR1 LGHDT, CDR2 YNNKEL (reference sequence). This CDR3 region has 17 residues.

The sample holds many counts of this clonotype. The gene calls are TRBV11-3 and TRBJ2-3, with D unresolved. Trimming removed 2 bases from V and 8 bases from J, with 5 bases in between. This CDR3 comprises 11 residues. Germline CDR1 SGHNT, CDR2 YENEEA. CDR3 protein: CASSLKATQYF. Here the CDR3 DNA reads TGTGCCAGCAGCTTAAAGGCTACGCAGTATTTT.

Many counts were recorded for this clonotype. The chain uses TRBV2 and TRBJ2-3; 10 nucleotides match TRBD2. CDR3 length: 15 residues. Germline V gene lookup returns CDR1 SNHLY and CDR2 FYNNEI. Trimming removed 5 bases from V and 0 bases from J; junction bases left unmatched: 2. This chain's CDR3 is CASSPSGGSTDTQYF. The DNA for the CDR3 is TGTGCCAGCAGTCCTAGCGGGGGCAGCACAGATACGCAGTATTTT.

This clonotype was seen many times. In nucleotides, the CDR3 is TGCAGTGCACCACAAGCGGGAGGGCCCAACGAGCAGTACTTC. It specifies CSAPQAGGPNEQYF. This chain links TRBV20-1 with TRBJ2-7; 10 nucleotides align to TRBD2. There are 14 residues in the CDR3. J lost 5 bases, V lost 6 bases, and 10 bases had no gene match. The germline gives CDR1 DFQATT, CDR2 SNEGSKA (reference sequence).

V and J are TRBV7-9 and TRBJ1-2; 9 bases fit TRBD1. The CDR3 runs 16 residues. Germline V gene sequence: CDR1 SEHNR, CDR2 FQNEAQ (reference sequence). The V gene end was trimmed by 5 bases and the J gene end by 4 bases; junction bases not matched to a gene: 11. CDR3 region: CASSKAGGQGTYGYTF. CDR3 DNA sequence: TGTGCCAGCAGCAAAGCGGGGGGACAGGGTACCTATGGCTACACCTTC.

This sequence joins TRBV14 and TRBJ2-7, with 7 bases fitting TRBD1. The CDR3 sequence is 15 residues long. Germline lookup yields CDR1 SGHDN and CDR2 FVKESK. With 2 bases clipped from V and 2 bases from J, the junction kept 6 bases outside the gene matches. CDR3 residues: CASSQSLGQTYEQYF. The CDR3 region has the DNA TGTGCCAGCAGCCAAAGCCTGGGACAGACCTACGAGCAGTACTTC.

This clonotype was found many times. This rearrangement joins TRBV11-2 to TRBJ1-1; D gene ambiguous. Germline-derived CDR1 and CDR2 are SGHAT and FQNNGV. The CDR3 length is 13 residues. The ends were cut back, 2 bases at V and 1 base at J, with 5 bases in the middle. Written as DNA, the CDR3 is TGTGCCAGCAGCTTAAATCCGAACACTGAAGCTTTCTTT. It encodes CASSLNPNTEAFF.

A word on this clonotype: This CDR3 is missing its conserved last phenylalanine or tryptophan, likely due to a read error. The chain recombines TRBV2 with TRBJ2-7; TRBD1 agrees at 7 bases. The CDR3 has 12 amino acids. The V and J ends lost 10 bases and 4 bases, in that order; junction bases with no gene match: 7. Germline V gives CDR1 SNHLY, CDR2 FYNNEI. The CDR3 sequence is CATRQGQYEQYL. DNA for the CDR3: TGTGCCACCAGACAGGGTCAATACGAGCAGTACCTC.

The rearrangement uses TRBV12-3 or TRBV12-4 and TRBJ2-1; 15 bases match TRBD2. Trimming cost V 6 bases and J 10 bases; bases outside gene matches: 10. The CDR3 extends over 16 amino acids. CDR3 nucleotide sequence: TGTGCCAGCAGAACACATGGGACTAGCGGGAGGAGGGAGCAGTTCTTC. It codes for CASRTHGTSGRREQFF.

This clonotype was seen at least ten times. CDR3 region: CASSLDSAAGNEQFF. CDR3 in DNA: TGTGCCAGCAGTTTAGACAGCGCTGCAGGCAATGAGCAGTTCTTC. The chain is built from TRBV2 and TRBJ2-1, with a possible D match to TRBD1 (5 bases). The V end lost 5 bases, the J end lost 6 bases, and 17 bases lay between the germline ends. The CDR3 consists of 15 residues. Germline CDR1 SNHLY, CDR2 FYNNEI.

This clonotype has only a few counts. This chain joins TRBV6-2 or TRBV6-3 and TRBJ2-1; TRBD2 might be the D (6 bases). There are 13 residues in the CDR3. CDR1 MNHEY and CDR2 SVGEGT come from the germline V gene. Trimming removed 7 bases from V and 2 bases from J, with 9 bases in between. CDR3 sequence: CASTWGAYNEQFF. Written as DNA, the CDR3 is TGTGCCAGCACCTGGGGGGCCTACAATGAGCAGTTCTTC.

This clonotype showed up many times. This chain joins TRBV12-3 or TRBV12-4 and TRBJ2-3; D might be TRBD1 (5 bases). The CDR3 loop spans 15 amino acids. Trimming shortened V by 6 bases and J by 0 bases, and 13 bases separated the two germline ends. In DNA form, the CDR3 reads TGTGCCAGCAGCCCCAATAGACAGAGCACAGATACGCAGTATTTT. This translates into CASSPNRQSTDTQYF.

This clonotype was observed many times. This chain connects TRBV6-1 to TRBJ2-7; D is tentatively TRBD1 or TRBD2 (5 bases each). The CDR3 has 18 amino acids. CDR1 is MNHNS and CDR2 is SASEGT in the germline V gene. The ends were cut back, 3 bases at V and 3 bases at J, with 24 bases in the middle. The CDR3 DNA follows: TGTGCCAGCAGTGACTTGGGTACTCGTGGGCGAGGGGACTACGAGCAGTACTTC. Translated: CASSDLGTRGRGDYEQYF.

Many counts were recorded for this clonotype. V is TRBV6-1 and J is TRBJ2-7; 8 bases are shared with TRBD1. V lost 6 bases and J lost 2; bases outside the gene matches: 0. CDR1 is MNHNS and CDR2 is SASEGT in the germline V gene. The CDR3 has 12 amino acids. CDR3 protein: CASRQGAYEQYF. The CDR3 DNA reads TGTGCCAGCAGACAGGGGGCCTACGAGCAGTACTTC.

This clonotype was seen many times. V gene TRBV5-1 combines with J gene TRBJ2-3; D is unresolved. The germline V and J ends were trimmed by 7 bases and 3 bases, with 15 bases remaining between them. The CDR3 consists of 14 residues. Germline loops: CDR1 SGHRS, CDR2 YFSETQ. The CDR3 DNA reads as TGCGCCAGCTCACCCCGGCACATGACAGATACGCAGTATTTT. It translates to CASSPRHMTDTQYF.

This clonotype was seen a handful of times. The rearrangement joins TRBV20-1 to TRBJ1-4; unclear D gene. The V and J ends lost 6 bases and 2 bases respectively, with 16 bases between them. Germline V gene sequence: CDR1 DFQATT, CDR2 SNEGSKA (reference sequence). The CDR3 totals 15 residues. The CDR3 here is CSAEAQAPTNEKLFF. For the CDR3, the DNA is TGCAGTGCCGAGGCCCAAGCGCCGACTAATGAAAAACTGTTTTTT.

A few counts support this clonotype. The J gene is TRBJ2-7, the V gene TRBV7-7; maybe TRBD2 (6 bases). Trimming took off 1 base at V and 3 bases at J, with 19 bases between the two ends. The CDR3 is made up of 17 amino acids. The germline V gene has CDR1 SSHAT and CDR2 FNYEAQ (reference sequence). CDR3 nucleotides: TGTGCCAGCAGCTTAGTGGAGATTCGGGGACTCCGCTACGAGCAGTACTTC. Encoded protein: CASSLVEIRGLRYEQYF.

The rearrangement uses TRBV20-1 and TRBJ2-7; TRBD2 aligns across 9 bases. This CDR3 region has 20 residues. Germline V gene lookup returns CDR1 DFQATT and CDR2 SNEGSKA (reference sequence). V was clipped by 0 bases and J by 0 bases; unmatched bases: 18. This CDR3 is CSARDRWPSGMGESSYEQYF. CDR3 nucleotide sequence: TGCAGTGCTAGAGACCGCTGGCCTAGCGGGATGGGCGAAAGCTCCTACGAGCAGTACTTC.

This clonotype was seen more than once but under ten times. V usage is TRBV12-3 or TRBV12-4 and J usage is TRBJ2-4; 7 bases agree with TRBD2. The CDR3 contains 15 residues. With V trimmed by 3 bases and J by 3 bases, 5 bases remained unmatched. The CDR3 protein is CASSFGGLVKNIQYF. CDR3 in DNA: TGTGCCAGCAGTTTCGGGGGGTTGGTCAAAAACATTCAGTACTTC.

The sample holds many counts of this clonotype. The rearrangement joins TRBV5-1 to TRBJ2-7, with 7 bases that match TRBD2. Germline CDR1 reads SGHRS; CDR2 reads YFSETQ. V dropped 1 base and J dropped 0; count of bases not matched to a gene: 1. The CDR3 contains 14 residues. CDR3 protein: CASSLRGDSYEQYF. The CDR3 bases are TGCGCCAGCAGCTTGCGGGGGGACTCCTACGAGCAGTACTTC.

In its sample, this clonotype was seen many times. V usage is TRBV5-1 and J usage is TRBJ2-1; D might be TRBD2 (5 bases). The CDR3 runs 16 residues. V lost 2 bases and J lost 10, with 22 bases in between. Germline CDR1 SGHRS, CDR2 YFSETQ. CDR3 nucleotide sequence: TGCGCCAGCAGCTTTGAGGGCGGTAATCCTCTGAGGGAGCAGTTCTTC. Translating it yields CASSFEGGNPLREQFF.

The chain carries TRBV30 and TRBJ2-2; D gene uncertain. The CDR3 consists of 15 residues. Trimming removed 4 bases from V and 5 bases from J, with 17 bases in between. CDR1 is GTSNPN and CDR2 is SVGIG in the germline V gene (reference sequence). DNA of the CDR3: TGTGCCTGGACTCCGAGCCGTATAAAAACCGGGGAGCTGTTTTTT. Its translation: CAWTPSRIKTGELFF.

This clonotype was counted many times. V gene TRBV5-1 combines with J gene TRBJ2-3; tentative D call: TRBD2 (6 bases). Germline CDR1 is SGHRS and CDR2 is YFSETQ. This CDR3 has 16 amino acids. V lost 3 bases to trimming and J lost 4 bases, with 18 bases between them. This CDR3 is CASSSGTHSTPDTQYF. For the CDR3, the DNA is TGCGCCAGCAGCTCCGGGACTCACTCAACTCCAGATACGCAGTATTTT. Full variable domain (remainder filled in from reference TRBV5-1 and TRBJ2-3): KAGVTQTPRYLIKTRGQQVTLSCSPISGHRSVSWYQQTPGQGLQFLFEYFSETQRNKGNFPGRFSGRQFSNSRSEMNVSTLELGDSALYLCASSSGTHSTPDTQYFGPGTRLTVL.

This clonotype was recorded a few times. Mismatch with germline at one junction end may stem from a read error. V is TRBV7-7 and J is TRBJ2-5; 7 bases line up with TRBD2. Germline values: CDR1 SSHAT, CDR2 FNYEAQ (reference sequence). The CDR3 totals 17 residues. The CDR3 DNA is TGTGCTAGCAGCTTAGGAGACTTGCGGGGGATCCAAGAGACCCAGTACTTC. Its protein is CASSLGDLRGIQETQYF.

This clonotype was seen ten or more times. CDR3 sequence: CASSLAAGTFGYTF. The CDR3, as DNA: TGTGCCAGCAGTTTAGCGGCAGGGACATTTGGCTACACCTTC. The chain employs TRBV12-3 or TRBV12-4 and TRBJ1-2, with D possibly TRBD1 on 6 matching bases. V lost 0 bases and J lost 7, with 12 bases in between. The CDR3 has 14 amino acids.

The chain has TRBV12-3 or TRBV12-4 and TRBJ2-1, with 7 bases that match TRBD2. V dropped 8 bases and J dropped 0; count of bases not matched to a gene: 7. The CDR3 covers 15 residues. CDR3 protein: CASASGVRSYNEQFF. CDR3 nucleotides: TGTGCCAGCGCCAGCGGGGTCCGCTCCTACAATGAGCAGTTCTTC.